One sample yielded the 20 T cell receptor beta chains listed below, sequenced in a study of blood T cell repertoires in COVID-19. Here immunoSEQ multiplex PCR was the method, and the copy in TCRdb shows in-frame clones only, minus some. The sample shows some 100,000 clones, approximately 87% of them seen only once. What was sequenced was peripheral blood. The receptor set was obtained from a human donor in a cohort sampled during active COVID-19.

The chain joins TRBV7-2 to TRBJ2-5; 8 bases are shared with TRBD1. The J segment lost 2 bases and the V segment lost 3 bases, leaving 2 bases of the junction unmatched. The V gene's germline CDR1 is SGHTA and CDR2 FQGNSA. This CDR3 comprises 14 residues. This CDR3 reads CASSFRQGQETQYF. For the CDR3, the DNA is TGTGCCAGCAGCTTCCGACAGGGGCAAGAGACCCAGTACTTC.

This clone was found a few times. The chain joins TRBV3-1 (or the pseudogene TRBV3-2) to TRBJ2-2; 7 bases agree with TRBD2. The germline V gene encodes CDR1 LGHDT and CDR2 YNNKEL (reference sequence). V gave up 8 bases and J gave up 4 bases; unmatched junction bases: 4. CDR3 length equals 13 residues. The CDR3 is CASHGRTTGELFF. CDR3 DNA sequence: TGTGCCAGCCACGGGAGGACCACCGGGGAGCTGTTTTTT.

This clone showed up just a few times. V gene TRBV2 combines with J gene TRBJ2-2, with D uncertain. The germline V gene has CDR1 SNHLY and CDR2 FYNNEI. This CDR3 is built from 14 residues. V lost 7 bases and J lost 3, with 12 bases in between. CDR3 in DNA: TGTGCCAGCAAGTTGGGCTACGACACCGGGGAGCTGTTTTTT. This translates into CASKLGYDTGELFF.

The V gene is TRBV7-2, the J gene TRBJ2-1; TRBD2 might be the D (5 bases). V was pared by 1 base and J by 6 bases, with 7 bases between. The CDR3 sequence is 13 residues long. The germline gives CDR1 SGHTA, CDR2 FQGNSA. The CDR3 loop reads CASSLGGSNEQFF. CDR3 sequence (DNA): TGTGCCAGCAGCTTAGGAGGGAGCAATGAGCAGTTCTTC.

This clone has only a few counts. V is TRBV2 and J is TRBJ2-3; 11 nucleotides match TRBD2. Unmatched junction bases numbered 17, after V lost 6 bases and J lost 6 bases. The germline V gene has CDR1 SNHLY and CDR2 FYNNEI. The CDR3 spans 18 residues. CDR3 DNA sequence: TGTGCCAGCAGCTTCACTAGCGGGGGATTAACCAGTGGGGATACGCAGTATTTT. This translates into CASSFTSGGLTSGDTQYF. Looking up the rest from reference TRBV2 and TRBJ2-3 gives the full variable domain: EPEVTQTPSHQVTQMGQEVILRCVPISNHLYFYWYRQILGQKVEFLVSFYNNEISEKSEIFDDQFSVERPDGSNFTLKIRSTKLEDSAMYFCASSFTSGGLTSGDTQYFGPGTRLTVL.

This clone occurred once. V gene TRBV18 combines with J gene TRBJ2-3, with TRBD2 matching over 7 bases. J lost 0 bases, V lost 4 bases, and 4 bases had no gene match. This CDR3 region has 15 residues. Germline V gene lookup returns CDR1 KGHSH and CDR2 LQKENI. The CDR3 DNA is TGTGCCAGCTCACTTTTCGGGGGGAGCACAGATACGCAGTATTTT. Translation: CASSLFGGSTDTQYF.

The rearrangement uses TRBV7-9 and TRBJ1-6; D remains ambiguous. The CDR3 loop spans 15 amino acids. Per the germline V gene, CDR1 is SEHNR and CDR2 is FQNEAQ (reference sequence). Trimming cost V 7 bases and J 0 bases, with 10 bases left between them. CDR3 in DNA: TGTGCCAGCACCCAAGCCAGCTCCTATAATTCACCCCTCCACTTT. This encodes CASTQASSYNSPLHF. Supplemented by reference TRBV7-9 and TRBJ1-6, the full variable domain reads DTGVSQNPRHKITKRGQNVTFRCDPISEHNRLYWYRQTLGQGPEFLTYFQNEAQLEKSRLLSDRFSAERPKGSFSTLEIQRTEQGDSAMYLCASTQASSYNSPLHFGNGTRLTVT.

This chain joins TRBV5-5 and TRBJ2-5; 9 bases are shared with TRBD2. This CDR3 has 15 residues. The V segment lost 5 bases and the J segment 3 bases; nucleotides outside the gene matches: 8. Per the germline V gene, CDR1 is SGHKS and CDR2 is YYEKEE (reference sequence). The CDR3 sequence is CASRGLAGKEETQYF. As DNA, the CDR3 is TGTGCCAGCAGGGGTCTAGCGGGGAAAGAAGAGACCCAGTACTTC.

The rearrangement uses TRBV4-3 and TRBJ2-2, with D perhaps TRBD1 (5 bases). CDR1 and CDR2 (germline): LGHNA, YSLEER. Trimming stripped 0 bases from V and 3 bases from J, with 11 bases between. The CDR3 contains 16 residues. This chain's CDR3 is CASSQDLGAYTGELFF. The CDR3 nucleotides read TGCGCCAGCAGCCAAGATCTTGGGGCTTACACCGGGGAGCTGTTTTTT.

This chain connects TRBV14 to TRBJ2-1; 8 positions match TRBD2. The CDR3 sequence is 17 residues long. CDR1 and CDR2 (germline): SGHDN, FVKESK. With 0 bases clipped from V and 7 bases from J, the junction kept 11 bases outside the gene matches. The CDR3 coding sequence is TGTGCCAGCAGCCAAGAGGTTCGAGTAGCGGGACTAAATGAGCAGTTCTTC. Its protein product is CASSQEVRVAGLNEQFF.

The CDR3 is CASSPSGGGTEAFF. In nucleotides, the CDR3 is TGTGCCAGCAGCCCCTCGGGAGGGGGTACTGAAGCTTTCTTT. V and J are TRBV27 and TRBJ1-1; D perhaps matches TRBD1 (6 bases). This CDR3 comprises 14 residues. The germline V and J ends were trimmed by 6 bases and 5 bases, with 16 bases remaining between them. The germline V gene encodes CDR1 MNHEY and CDR2 SMNVEV (reference sequence).

CDR3 nucleotides: TGTGCCACCAGCAGATTCCGGGACAGCCCCTACGAGCAGTACTTC. Its translation is CATSRFRDSPYEQYF. This sequence joins TRBV15 and TRBJ2-7; 7 bases map to TRBD1. The CDR3 is 15 amino acids. J was trimmed by 2 bases and V by 2 bases; bases with no gene match: 6. Germline assignment: CDR1 LNHNV and CDR2 YYDKDF (reference sequence).

The CDR3 nucleotides are TGTGCCAGCAGCAACCTGAGGGGACTAGCGGGGTTTCGGGGAACAGATACGCAGTATTTT. It specifies CASSNLRGLAGFRGTDTQYF. The chain joins TRBV21-1 to TRBJ2-3; the tabulated D call, TRBD2, remains unverified against the DNA. TRBV21-1 is designated a pseudogene. The CDR3 totals 20 residues.

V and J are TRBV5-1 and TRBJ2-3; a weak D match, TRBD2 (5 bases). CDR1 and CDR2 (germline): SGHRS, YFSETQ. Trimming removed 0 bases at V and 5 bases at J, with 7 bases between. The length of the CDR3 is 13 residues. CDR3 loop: CASSLAGEDTQYF. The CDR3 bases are TGCGCCAGCAGCTTGGCCGGGGAAGATACGCAGTATTTT.

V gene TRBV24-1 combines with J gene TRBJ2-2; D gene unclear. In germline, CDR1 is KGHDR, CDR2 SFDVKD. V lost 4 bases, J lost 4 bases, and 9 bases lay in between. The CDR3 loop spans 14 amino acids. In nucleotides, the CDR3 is TGTGCCACCAGTGAGGCAGGATCCACCGGGGAGCTGTTTTTT. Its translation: CATSEAGSTGELFF.

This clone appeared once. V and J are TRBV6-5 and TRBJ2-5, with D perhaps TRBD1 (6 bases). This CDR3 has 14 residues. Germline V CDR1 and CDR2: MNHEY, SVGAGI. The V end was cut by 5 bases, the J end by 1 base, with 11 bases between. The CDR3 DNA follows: TGTGCCAGCAGTCCTTGGGGGCCCCAAGAGACCCAGTACTTC. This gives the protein CASSPWGPQETQYF.

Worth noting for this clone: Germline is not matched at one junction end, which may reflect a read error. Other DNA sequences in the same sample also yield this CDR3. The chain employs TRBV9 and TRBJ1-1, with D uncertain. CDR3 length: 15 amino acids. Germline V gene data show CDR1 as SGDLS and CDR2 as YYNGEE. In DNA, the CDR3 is TGTGCCAGTAGCGAGGGCCCAGGAGGGAACACTGAAGCTTTCTTT. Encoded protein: CASSEGPGGNTEAFF.

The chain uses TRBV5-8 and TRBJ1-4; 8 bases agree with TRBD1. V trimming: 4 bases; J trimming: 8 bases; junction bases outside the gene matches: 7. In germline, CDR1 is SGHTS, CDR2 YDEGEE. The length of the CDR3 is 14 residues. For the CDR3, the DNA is TGTGCCAGCAGCCTGACAGGGGTTGAAGAAAAACTGTTTTTT. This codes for CASSLTGVEEKLFF.

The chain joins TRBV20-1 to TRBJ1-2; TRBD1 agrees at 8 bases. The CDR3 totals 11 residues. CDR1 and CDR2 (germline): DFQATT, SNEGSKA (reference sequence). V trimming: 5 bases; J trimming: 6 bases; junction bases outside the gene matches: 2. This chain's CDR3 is CSAGQGHGYTF. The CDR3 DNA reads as TGCAGTGCTGGACAGGGACATGGCTACACCTTC.

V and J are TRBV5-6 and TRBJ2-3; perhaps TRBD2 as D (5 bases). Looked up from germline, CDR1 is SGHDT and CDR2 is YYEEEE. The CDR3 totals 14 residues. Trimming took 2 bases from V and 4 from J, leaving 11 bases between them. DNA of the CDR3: TGTGCCAGCAGCTTATGGGGAGCCCCAGATACGCAGTATTTT. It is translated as CASSLWGAPDTQYF.